The rows below give T cell receptor beta chains drawn from one sample of a study of cytotoxic CD8 clonotypes in ibrutinib-treated CLL. Libraries were prepared by immunoSEQ multiplex PCR; TCRdb keeps only in-frame clonotypes and omits some of them. The data contain hundreds of thousands of clones, roughly 70% of them singletons. The starting material was PBMCs, obtained after 24 months of ibrutinib treatment. The receptor set was obtained from a human donor with chronic lymphocytic leukemia. The CDR3 runs from the conserved cysteine through the conserved F or W. The D gene is left open where the match is weak. Only some rows state a clone size, as once, few, many or a class for expanded clones.

J: TRBJ1-1
V: TRBV7-9
size: -
length: 11
D: -
CDR3: CASSLAVEAFF
DNA: TGTGCCAGCAGCTTAGCGGTAGAAGCTTTCTTT

J: TRBJ2-4
V: TRBV9
size: -
length: 15
D: -
CDR3: CASSGGTGYKNIQYF
DNA: TGTGCCAGCAGCGGGGGAACAGGGTACAAAAACATTCAGTACTTC

J: TRBJ2-7
V: TRBV6-5
size: -
length: 12
D: -
CDR3: CASSPWGFEQYF
DNA: TGTGCCAGCAGCCCCTGGGGGTTCGAGCAGTACTTC

J: TRBJ2-5
V: TRBV2
size: -
length: 14
D: -
CDR3: CASSEELVRETQYF
DNA: TGTGCCAGCAGTGAAGAGCTAGTCCGCGAGACCCAGTACTTC

J: TRBJ1-5
V: TRBV19
size: once
length: 16
D: -
CDR3: CASSLRSSGPRQPQHF
DNA: TGTGCCAGTAGTCTACGAAGCTCTGGACCGAGGCAGCCCCAGCATTTT

J: TRBJ2-1
V: TRBV7-3
size: few
length: 13
D: -
CDR3: CASSKLPSNEQFF
DNA: TGTGCCAGCAGCAAATTACCCTCGAATGAGCAGTTCTTC

J: TRBJ2-1
V: TRBV7-2
size: many
length: 12
D: -
CDR3: CASSSYGNEQFF
DNA: TGTGCCAGCAGCTCGTATGGCAATGAGCAGTTCTTC

J: TRBJ2-1
V: TRBV13
size: -
length: 15
D: -
CDR3: CASSASGRSYNEQFF
DNA: TGTGCCAGCAGCGCATCCGGGCGTAGTTACAATGAGCAGTTCTTC

J: TRBJ1-5
V: TRBV30
size: -
length: 15
D: -
CDR3: CAWGFSGLRNQPQHF
DNA: TGTGCCTGGGGGTTTTCCGGGTTAAGAAATCAGCCCCAGCATTTT

J: TRBJ2-7
V: TRBV9
size: -
length: 12
D: -
CDR3: CASSVVGSEQYF
DNA: TGTGCCAGCAGCGTAGTGGGATCCGAGCAGTACTTC

J: TRBJ1-2
V: TRBV6-4
size: -
length: 13
D: TRBD1
CDR3: CATQGQGDYGYTF
DNA: TGTGCCACACAGGGACAGGGGGACTATGGCTACACCTTC

J: TRBJ1-2
V: TRBV5-1
size: few
length: 14
D: -
CDR3: CASSSDGINYGYTF
DNA: TGCGCCAGCAGCTCTGATGGGATAAACTATGGCTACACCTTC

J: TRBJ2-3
V: TRBV7-3
size: few
length: 16
D: -
CDR3: CASSSIARPDKDTQYF
DNA: TGTGCCAGCAGCTCTATTGCTAGACCGGATAAGGATACGCAGTATTTT

J: TRBJ2-7
V: TRBV25-1
size: once
length: 13
D: -
CDR3: CASDDGAGYEQYF
DNA: TGTGCCAGCGATGATGGGGCTGGATACGAGCAGTACTTC

J: TRBJ2-1
V: TRBV18
size: once
length: 15
D: -
CDR3: CASSPKQGTYNEQFF
DNA: TGTGCCAGCTCACCAAAGCAGGGAACCTACAATGAGCAGTTCTTC

J: TRBJ2-1
V: TRBV28
size: -
length: 14
D: -
CDR3: CASSFQEIRNEQFF
DNA: TGTGCCAGCAGTTTCCAGGAGATCAGGAATGAGCAGTTCTTC

J: TRBJ2-3
V: TRBV4-3
size: -
length: 13
D: -
CDR3: CASSQDEANTQYF
DNA: TGCGCCAGCAGCCAAGATGAGGCCAATACGCAGTATTTT

J: TRBJ2-3
V: TRBV13
size: -
length: 14
D: -
CDR3: CASSLWPPPDTQYF
DNA: TGTGCCAGCAGCTTATGGCCCCCCCCAGATACGCAGTATTTT

J: TRBJ2-2
V: TRBV7-9
size: few
length: 17
D: -
CDR3: CASSLAFSAYQTGELFF
DNA: TGTGCCAGCAGCTTAGCTTTCTCGGCCTACCAGACCGGGGAGCTGTTTTTT

J: TRBJ2-7
V: TRBV28
size: -
length: 14
D: TRBD2
CDR3: CASRIAGVGNEQYF
DNA: TGTGCCAGCAGGATAGCGGGAGTCGGCAACGAGCAGTACTTC

J: TRBJ2-7
V: TRBV7-2
size: few
length: 16
D: TRBD2
CDR3: CASSYEAGAYSYEQYF
DNA: TGTGCCAGCTCGTACGAAGCGGGAGCCTATTCCTACGAGCAGTACTTC

J: TRBJ2-7
V: TRBV28
size: many
length: 12
D: -
CDR3: CASSPPRGPSYF
DNA: TGTGCCAGCAGCCCCCCCCGGGGGCCGTCTTATTTC

J: TRBJ2-3
V: TRBV30
size: -
length: 13
D: TRBD1
CDR3: CAWSTGSTDTQYF
DNA: TGTGCCTGGTCGACAGGGTCCACAGATACGCAGTATTTT

J: TRBJ2-7
V: TRBV5-1
size: once
length: 14
D: -
CDR3: CASSWRDGTYEQYF
DNA: TGCGCCAGCAGCTGGCGGGACGGGACCTACGAGCAGTACTTC

J: TRBJ2-7
V: TRBV7-8
size: -
length: 15
D: -
CDR3: CASSLGPGDLYEQYF
DNA: TGTGCCAGCAGCTTAGGCCCAGGAGATCTCTACGAGCAGTACTTC

J: TRBJ2-3
V: TRBV28
size: -
length: 12
D: -
CDR3: CASSWGPDTQYF
DNA: TGTGCCAGCAGTTGGGGCCCGGATACGCAGTATTTT

J: TRBJ2-1
V: TRBV28
size: -
length: 16
D: -
CDR3: CASRVPGTERGNEQFF
DNA: TGTGCCAGCAGAGTACCCGGGACCGAAAGGGGGAATGAGCAGTTCTTC

J: TRBJ2-1
V: TRBV4-1
size: -
length: 16
D: TRBD2
CDR3: CASSQEGGRAMDEQFF
DNA: TGCGCCAGCAGCCAAGAGGGCGGGAGGGCCATGGATGAGCAGTTCTTC

J: TRBJ2-3
V: TRBV30
size: -
length: 13
D: -
CDR3: CAWSVRGTDTQYF
DNA: TGTGCCTGGAGTGTAAGGGGCACAGATACGCAGTATTTT

J: TRBJ2-1
V: TRBV2
size: -
length: 11
D: -
CDR3: CASRRSNEQFF
DNA: TGTGCCAGCCGAAGGAGCAATGAGCAGTTCTTC

J: TRBJ2-7
V: TRBV28
size: -
length: 14
D: -
CDR3: CASSSGQGRYEQYF
DNA: TGTGCCAGCAGTTCCGGGCAGGGTCGCTACGAGCAGTACTTC

J: TRBJ1-2
V: TRBV7-8
size: -
length: 16
D: -
CDR3: CASSSAAGAGGYGYTF
DNA: TGTGCCAGCAGCTCAGCAGCGGGCGCCGGGGGCTATGGCTACACCTTC